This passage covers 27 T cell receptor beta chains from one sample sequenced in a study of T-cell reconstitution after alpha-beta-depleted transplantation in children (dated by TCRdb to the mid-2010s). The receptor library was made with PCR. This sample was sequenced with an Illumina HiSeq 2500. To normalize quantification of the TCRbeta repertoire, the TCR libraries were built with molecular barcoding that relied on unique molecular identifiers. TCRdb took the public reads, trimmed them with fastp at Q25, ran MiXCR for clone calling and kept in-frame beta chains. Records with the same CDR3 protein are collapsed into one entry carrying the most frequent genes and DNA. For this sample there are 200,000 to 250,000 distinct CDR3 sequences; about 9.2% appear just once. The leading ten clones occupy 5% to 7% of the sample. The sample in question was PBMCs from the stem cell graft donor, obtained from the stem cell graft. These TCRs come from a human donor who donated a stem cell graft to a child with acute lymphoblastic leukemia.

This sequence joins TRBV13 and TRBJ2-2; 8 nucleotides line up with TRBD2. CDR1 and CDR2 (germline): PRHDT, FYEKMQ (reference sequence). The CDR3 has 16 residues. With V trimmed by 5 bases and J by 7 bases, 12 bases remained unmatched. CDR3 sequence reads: CASSPMVAGTNGELFF. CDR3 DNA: TGTGCCAGCAGCCCAATGGTAGCGGGGACGAACGGGGAGCTGTTTTTT.

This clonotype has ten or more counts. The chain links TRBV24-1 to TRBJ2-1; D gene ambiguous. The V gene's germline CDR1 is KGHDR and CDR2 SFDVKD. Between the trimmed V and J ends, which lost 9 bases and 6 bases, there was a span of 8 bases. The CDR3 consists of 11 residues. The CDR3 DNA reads TGTGCCACCGAAGGTTTCAATGAGCAGTTCTTC. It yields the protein CATEGFNEQFF.

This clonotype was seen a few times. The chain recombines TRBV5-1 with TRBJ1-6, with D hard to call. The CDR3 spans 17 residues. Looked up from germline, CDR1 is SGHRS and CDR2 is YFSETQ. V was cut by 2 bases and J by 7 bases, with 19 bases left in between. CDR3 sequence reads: CASSFERPGAGNSPLHF. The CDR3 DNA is TGCGCCAGCAGCTTCGAAAGACCGGGAGCAGGCAATTCACCCCTCCACTTT.

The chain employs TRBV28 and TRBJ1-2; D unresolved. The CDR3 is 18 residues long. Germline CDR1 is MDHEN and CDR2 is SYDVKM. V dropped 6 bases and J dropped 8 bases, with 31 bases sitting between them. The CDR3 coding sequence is TGTGCCAGCAGCCCCTTCTGGGAGTCCATAACGGCGCATGGGGGCTACACCTTC. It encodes CASSPFWESITAHGGYTF.

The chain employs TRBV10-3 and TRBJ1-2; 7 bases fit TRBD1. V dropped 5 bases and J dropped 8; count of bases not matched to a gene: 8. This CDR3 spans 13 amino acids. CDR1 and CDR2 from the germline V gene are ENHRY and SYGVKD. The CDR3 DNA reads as TGTGCCATCAGTCCCGACAGGGTCAACGGCTACACCTTC. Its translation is CAISPDRVNGYTF.

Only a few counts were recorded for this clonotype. The CDR3 DNA reads TGCGCCAGCAACGCTCGGGACAGGGCTGAATACGAGCAGTACTTC. Translation: CASNARDRAEYEQYF. The V call is TRBV5-1, the J call TRBJ2-7, with 9 bases fitting TRBD1. There are 15 residues in the CDR3. Trimming at V came to 6 bases and at J to 4 bases, leaving 11 bases not matched to a gene. Germline-derived CDR1 and CDR2 are SGHRS and YFSETQ.

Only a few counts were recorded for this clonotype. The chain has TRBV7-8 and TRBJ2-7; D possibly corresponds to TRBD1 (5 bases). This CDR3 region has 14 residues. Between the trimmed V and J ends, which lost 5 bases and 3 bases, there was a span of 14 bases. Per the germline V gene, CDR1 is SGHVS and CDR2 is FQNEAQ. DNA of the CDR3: TGTGCCAGCAGCGCACAGGACGGTTACTACGAGCAGTACTTC. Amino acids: CASSAQDGYYEQYF. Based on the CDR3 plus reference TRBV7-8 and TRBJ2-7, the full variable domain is GAGVSQSPRYKVAKRGQDVALRCDPISGHVSLFWYQQALGQGPEFLTYFQNEAQLDKSGLPSDRFFAERPEGSVSTLKIQRTQQEDSAVYLCASSAQDGYYEQYFGPGTRLTVT.

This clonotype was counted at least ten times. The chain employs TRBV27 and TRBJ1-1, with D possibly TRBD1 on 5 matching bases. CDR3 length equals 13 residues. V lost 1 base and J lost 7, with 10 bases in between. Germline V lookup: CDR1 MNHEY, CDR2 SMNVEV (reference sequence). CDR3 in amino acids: CASSLFQGNEAFF. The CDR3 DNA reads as TGTGCCAGCAGTTTATTTCAGGGTAATGAAGCTTTCTTT.

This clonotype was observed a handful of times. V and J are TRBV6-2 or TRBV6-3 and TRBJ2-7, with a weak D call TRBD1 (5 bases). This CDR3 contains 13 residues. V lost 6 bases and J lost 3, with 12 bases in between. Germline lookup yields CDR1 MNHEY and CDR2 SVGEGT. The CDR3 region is CASRYRLGYEQYF. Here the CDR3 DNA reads TGTGCCAGCAGGTACAGGCTAGGCTACGAGCAGTACTTC.

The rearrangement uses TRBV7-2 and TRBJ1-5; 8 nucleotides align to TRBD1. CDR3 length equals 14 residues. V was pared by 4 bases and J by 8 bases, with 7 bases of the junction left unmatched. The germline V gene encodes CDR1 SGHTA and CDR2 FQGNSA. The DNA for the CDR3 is TGTGCCAGCAGCTACGACAGGGGAGGCAAGCCCCAGCATTTT. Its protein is CASSYDRGGKPQHF.

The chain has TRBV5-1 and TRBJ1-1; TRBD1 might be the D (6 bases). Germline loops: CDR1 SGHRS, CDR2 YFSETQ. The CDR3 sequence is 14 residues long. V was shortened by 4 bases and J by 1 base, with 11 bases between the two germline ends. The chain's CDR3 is CASSTGQPNTEAFF. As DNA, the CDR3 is TGCGCCAGCAGCACAGGACAGCCGAACACTGAAGCTTTCTTT.

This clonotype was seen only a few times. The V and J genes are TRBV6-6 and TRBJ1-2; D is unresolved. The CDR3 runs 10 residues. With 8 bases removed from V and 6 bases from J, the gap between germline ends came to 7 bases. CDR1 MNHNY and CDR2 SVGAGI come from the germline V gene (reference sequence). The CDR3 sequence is CASAGNGYTF. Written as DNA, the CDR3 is TGTGCCAGCGCGGGGAATGGCTACACCTTC.

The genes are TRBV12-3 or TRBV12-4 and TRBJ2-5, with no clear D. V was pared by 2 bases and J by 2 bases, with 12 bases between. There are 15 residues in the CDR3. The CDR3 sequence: CASSLLAVKQETQYF. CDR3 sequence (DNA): TGTGCCAGCAGTTTACTGGCAGTAAAACAAGAGACCCAGTACTTC.

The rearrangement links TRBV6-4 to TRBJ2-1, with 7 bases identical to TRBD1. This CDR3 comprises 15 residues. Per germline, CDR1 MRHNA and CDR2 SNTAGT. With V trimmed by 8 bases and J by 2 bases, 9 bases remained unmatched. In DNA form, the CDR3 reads TGTGCCAGCCGATCTACAGGGGTGCCCTACAATGAGCAGTTCTTC. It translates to CASRSTGVPYNEQFF.

As DNA, the CDR3 is TGTGCCAGCAGCAGTAAAAGGGAACACACCATATATTTT. Amino acids: CASSSKREHTIYF. The chain combines TRBV11-2 with TRBJ1-3, with D unresolved. The CDR3 runs to 13 residues. V dropped 5 bases and J dropped 8 bases, with 13 bases sitting between them. Germline values: CDR1 SGHAT, CDR2 FQNNGV.

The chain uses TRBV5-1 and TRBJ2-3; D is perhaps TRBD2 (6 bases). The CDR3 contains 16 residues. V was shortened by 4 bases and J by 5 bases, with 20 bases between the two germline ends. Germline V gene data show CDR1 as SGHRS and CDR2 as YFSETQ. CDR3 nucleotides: TGCGCCAGCAGCAAAATGACTAGTCTTGAGAAAGATACGCAGTATTTT. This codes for CASSKMTSLEKDTQYF.

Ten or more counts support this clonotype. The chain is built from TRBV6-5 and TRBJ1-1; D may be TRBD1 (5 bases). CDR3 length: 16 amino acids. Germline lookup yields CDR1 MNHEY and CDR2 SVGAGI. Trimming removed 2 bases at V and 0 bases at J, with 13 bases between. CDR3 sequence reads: CASSYAPGPLNTEAFF. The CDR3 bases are TGTGCCAGCAGTTACGCTCCGGGACCCCTGAACACTGAAGCTTTCTTT.

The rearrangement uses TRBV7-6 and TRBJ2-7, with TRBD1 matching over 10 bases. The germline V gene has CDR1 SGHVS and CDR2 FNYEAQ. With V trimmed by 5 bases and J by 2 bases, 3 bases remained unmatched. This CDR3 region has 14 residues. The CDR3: CASSAGQGAYEQYF. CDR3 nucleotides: TGTGCCAGCAGCGCAGGACAGGGGGCCTACGAGCAGTACTTC.

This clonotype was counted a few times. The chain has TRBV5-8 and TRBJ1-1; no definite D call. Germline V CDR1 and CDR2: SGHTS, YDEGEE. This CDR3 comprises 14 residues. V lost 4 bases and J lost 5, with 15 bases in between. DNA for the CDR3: TGTGCCAGCAGCGGCGGGCTTGGGTGGACTGAAGCTTTCTTT. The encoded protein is CASSGGLGWTEAFF.

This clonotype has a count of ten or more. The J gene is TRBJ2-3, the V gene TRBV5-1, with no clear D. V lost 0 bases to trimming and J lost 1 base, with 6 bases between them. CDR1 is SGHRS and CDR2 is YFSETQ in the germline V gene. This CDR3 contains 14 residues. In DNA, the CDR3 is TGCGCCAGCAGCTTGGCCCAGGGCACAGATACGCAGTATTTT. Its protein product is CASSLAQGTDTQYF.

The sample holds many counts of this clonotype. CDR3 DNA: TGTGCCACCAGCAGAGATCGACAGGGGGCTTCTGGAAACACCATATATTTT. It yields the protein CATSRDRQGASGNTIYF. The chain carries TRBV15 and TRBJ1-3; 10 bases are a match to TRBD1. The V gene's germline CDR1 is LNHNV and CDR2 YYDKDF (reference sequence). V was pared by 0 bases and J by 1 base, with 3 bases of the junction left unmatched. The CDR3 is made up of 17 amino acids.

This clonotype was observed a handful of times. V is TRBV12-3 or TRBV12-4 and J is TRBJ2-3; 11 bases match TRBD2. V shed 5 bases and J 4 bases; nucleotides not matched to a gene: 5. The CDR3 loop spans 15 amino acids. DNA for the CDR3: TGTGCCAGCAGTGAACTAGCGGGGGTTCCAGATACGCAGTATTTT. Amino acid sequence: CASSELAGVPDTQYF.

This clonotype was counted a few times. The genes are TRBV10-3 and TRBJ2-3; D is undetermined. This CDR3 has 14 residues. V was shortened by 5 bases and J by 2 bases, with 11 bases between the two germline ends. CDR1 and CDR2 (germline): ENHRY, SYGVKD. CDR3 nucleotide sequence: TGTGCCATCAGTTGGGGTTCTAACACAGATACGCAGTATTTT. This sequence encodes CAISWGSNTDTQYF.

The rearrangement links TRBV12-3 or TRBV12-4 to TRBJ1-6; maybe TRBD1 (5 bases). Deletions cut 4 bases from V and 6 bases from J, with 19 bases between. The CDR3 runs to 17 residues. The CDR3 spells CASSSRRGDQGNSPLHF. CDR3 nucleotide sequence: TGTGCCAGCAGTTCTCGTCGGGGAGACCAGGGTAATTCACCCCTCCACTTT.

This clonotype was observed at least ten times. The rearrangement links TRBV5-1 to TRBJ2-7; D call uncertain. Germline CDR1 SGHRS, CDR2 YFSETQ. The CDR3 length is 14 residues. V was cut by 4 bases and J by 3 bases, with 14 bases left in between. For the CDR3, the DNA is TGCGCCAGCAGCCCGGTCCGGAGTGGCTACGAGCAGTACTTC. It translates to CASSPVRSGYEQYF.

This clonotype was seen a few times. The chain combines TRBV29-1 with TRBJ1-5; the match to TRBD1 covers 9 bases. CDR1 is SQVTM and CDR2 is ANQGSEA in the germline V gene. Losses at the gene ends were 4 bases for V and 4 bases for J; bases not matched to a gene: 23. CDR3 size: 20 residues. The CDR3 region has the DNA TGCAGCGTTGCTGTGACCCACGCCATCCGGGGGGGACAGGGTAATCAGCCCCAGCATTTT. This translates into CSVAVTHAIRGGQGNQPQHF.

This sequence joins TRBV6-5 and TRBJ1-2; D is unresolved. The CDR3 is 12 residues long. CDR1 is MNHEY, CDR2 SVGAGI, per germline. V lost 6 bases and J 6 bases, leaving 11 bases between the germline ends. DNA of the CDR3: TGTGCCAGCAGAAACAACTTTGATGGCTACACCTTC. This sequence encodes CASRNNFDGYTF.